A single sample gave rise to the 18 T cell receptor beta chains below, sequenced in a study of cytomegalovirus exposure and HLA in healthy donors. Primers: 60 Vbeta forward and 13 Jbeta reverse. The method was immunoSEQ multiplex PCR; TCRdb's version includes in-frame clones alone and lacks a portion of them. The sample yields over 100,000 clones, approximately 78% seen once. The specimen was PBMCs. These receptor sequences come from a female donor in good health and CMV-seronegative.

The chain employs TRBV6-6 and TRBJ1-2; 12 bases agree with TRBD1. Germline V gives CDR1 MNHNY, CDR2 SVGAGI (reference sequence). The CDR3 has 16 amino acids. V shed 5 bases, J shed 3 bases, and the junction held 7 bases outside the gene matches. CDR3 region: CASSPGQGALHYGYTF. CDR3 DNA sequence: TGTGCCAGCAGTCCGGGACAGGGGGCACTTCACTATGGCTACACCTTC.

The chain couples TRBV14 to TRBJ2-7; unclear D gene. This CDR3 is 14 amino acids long. CDR1 is SGHDN and CDR2 is FVKESK in the germline V gene. V lost 4 bases and J lost 7, with 17 bases in between. CDR3: CASSRHSGQVEQYF. The CDR3 DNA sequence: TGTGCCAGCAGCCGCCACTCTGGGCAGGTGGAGCAGTACTTC.

This clone was found once. This sequence joins TRBV27 and TRBJ1-2, with TRBD1 identical over 7 bases. Germline-derived CDR1 and CDR2 are MNHEY and SMNVEV (reference sequence). CDR3 length equals 13 residues. Trimming took 5 bases from V and 8 from J; bases not matched to a gene: 8. CDR3 DNA sequence: TGTGCCAGCAGTCCCCGAAGGGGGCGAGGCTACACCTTC. This codes for CASSPRRGRGYTF.

The chain joins TRBV25-1 to TRBJ2-5; 11 bases agree with TRBD2. V gave up 3 bases and J gave up 5 bases; unmatched junction bases: 8. The CDR3 loop spans 16 amino acids. Germline loops: CDR1 MGHDK, CDR2 SYGVNS. The CDR3 spells CASSDIAGGPTETQYF. CDR3 in DNA: TGTGCCAGCAGTGATATAGCGGGAGGGCCGACGGAGACCCAGTACTTC.

The rearrangement links TRBV5-4 to TRBJ2-1, with TRBD2 identical over 12 bases. Per germline, CDR1 SGHNT and CDR2 YYREEE (reference sequence). V lost 1 base and J lost 7; bases outside the gene matches: 6. The CDR3 is 16 residues long. The CDR3 here is CASSLTSGRIMNEQFF. As DNA, the CDR3 is TGTGCCAGCAGCTTGACTAGCGGGAGGATCATGAATGAGCAGTTCTTC.

This clone was observed a single time. Additional DNA sequences in this sample encode the identical CDR3. This chain links TRBV2 with TRBJ2-2; TRBD1 matches 10 bases. CDR1 and CDR2 (germline): SNHLY, FYNNEI. J lost 5 bases, V lost 6 bases, and 6 bases had no gene match. The CDR3 is 15 amino acids. CDR3 sequence reads: CASSDRGRSTGELFF. The CDR3 DNA is TGTGCCAGCAGCGACAGGGGGCGAAGTACCGGGGAGCTGTTTTTT.

This clone was detected a few times. This rearrangement joins TRBV27 to TRBJ1-6; D is perhaps TRBD1 (5 bases). The CDR3 is made up of 13 amino acids. The germline V gene has CDR1 MNHEY and CDR2 SMNVEV (reference sequence). Trimming removed 2 bases from V and 9 bases from J, with 8 bases in between. The DNA of the CDR3 is TGTGCCAGCAGTTTACTCGGGGGTTCACCCCTCCACTTT. Translated: CASSLLGGSPLHF.

The rearrangement uses TRBV9 and TRBJ1-2; weak D call: TRBD1 (6 bases). Germline V gives CDR1 SGDLS, CDR2 YYNGEE. The CDR3 has 14 residues. The ends were cut back, 0 bases at V and 7 bases at J, with 13 bases in the middle. CDR3 in DNA: TGTGCCAGCAGCGTAGACAGGGTTTCGTCTGGCTACACCTTC. It encodes CASSVDRVSSGYTF. Complete variable domain (other parts from reference TRBV9 and TRBJ1-2): DSGVTQTPKHLITATGQRVTLRCSPRSGDLSVYWYQQSLDQGLQFLIQYYNGEERAKGNILERFSAQQFPDLHSELNLSSLELGDSALYFCASSVDRVSSGYTFGSGTRLTVV.

V usage is TRBV7-6 and J usage is TRBJ2-3; D is perhaps TRBD2 (5 bases). The CDR3 totals 12 residues. Between the trimmed V and J ends, which lost 2 bases and 6 bases, there was a span of 6 bases. Germline CDR1 SGHVS, CDR2 FNYEAQ. The CDR3 DNA is TGTGCCAGCAGCTTATTAGCGGATACGCAGTATTTT. Translated, it gives CASSLLADTQYF.

V usage is TRBV6-5 and J usage is TRBJ2-2, with D tentatively TRBD1 (5 bases). The V and J ends lost 1 base and 9 bases respectively, with 9 bases between them. Germline CDR1 MNHEY, CDR2 SVGAGI. The CDR3 runs to 13 residues. The CDR3 nucleotides are TGTGCCAGCAGTTACTTTAGGGGTCGGGAGCTGTTTTTT. The encoded protein is CASSYFRGRELFF.

The chain has TRBV9 and TRBJ2-5, with D possibly being TRBD1 (6 bases). This CDR3 contains 14 residues. The V end was cut by 4 bases, the J end by 1 base, with 11 bases between. Germline-derived CDR1 and CDR2 are SGDLS and YYNGEE. CDR3 protein: CASSPGALQETQYF. CDR3 in DNA: TGTGCCAGCAGCCCAGGGGCGCTCCAAGAGACCCAGTACTTC.

V usage is TRBV10-3 and J usage is TRBJ2-5; TRBD2 might be the D (5 bases). The length of the CDR3 is 13 residues. Germline V gives CDR1 ENHRY, CDR2 SYGVKD. V was pared by 10 bases and J by 5 bases, with 17 bases between. The CDR3 here is CATGLNEGETQYF. As DNA, the CDR3 is TGTGCCACTGGACTCAACGAAGGGGAGACCCAGTACTTC.

The J gene is TRBJ2-3, the V gene TRBV6-6; 7 bases match TRBD2. CDR1 MNHNY and CDR2 SVGAGI come from the germline V gene (reference sequence). Trimming at V came to 10 bases and at J to 6 bases, leaving 10 bases not matched to a gene. The CDR3 is 13 amino acids. The CDR3 region has the DNA TGTGCCACCACTAGCGTACGTTTGGATACGCAGTATTTT. Amino acids: CATTSVRLDTQYF.

The rearrangement joins TRBV4-1 to TRBJ2-2, with 10 bases identical to TRBD2. The CDR3 sequence is 20 residues long. The V and J ends lost 0 bases and 5 bases, in that order; junction bases with no gene match: 15. Germline CDR1 is MGHRA and CDR2 is YSYEKL. The CDR3 nucleotides read TGCGCCAGCAGCCAAGACCCGTATGGGCTAGCGGGAGCACGAACCGGGGAGCTGTTTTTT. This gives the protein CASSQDPYGLAGARTGELFF.

V usage is TRBV4-2 and J usage is TRBJ1-4; D is perhaps TRBD1 (5 bases). Germline V gives CDR1 LGHNA, CDR2 YNFKEQ. Trimming removed 7 bases from V and 4 bases from J, with 13 bases in between. This CDR3 contains 14 residues. The chain's CDR3 is CASNSGVNNEKLFF. CDR3 sequence (DNA): TGTGCCAGCAACTCGGGGGTTAATAATGAAAAACTGTTTTTT.

The chain recombines TRBV7-9 with TRBJ1-2; 8 bases fit TRBD1. Germline CDR1 is SEHNR and CDR2 is FQNEAQ (reference sequence). With V trimmed by 1 base and J by 3 bases, 4 bases remained unmatched. There are 15 residues in the CDR3. CDR3 sequence reads: CASSLGQGPDYGYTF. DNA of the CDR3: TGTGCCAGCAGCTTAGGACAGGGGCCGGACTATGGCTACACCTTC.

About this clone itself: Other DNA sequences of this sample code for an identical CDR3. The CDR3 DNA follows: TGTGCCAGCAGCCCAGGGGGCGGAGGCTCCTACGAGCAGTACTTC. This encodes CASSPGGGGSYEQYF. The genes are TRBV7-6 and TRBJ2-7, with 8 bases matching TRBD1. The CDR3 has 15 amino acids. The germline V gene encodes CDR1 SGHVS and CDR2 FNYEAQ. The V segment lost 5 bases and the J segment 0 bases; nucleotides outside the gene matches: 6.

This sequence joins TRBV14 and TRBJ1-2; D is unresolved. V shed 0 bases and J shed 2 bases, with 4 bases lying between them. The CDR3 is 13 amino acids. In germline, CDR1 is SGHDN, CDR2 FVKESK. CDR3 loop: CASSQERNYGYTF. The CDR3 nucleotides are TGTGCCAGCAGCCAAGAGAGGAACTATGGCTACACCTTC.